This record concerns one T cell receptor (beta chain) sequence. The source of the sample is a study of blood T cell repertoires in COVID-19. Study-level background: Specimens from acute and convalescent COVID-19 originated in the United States, Italy and Spain.

Clinical histories supplied by participants themselves formed the basis of cohort assignment. Each recovered donor of Cohort 3 presented with two negative PCRs, clearance, or symptom resolution. TCRdb's copy holds only in-frame clones and misses some; the assay was immunoSEQ multiplex PCR. The sample holds almost 250,000 clones, around 88% seen once. Material: PBMCs or T cells enriched from blood (not recorded which). The TCR sequence derives from a woman in her thirties who had recovered from COVID-19.

For the CDR3, the DNA is TGCAGCCTCGCTACTAGTCGTCAGAATGAGCAGTTCTTC. This translates into CSLATSRQNEQFF. The rearrangement uses TRBV29-1 and TRBJ2-1, with a weak D call TRBD2 (5 bases). Germline V gives CDR1 SQVTM, CDR2 ANQGSEA. CDR3 length equals 13 residues. V lost 8 bases, J lost 7 bases, and 18 bases lay in between.